This T cell receptor (beta chain) was documented in a study of human T cells and chemical hapten exposure. Looking at the study overall: Scalp application of diphenylcyclopropenone was performed weekly in patients across the entire roughly 24-week study. The study, taken as a whole, reports: Expanded TCRs made up significantly more big CDR3 similarity clusters than controls did.

The time point is: patch test 1, 2 weeks after DPC sensitization. Noted treatment: therapeutic diphenylcyclopropenone sensitization with weekly scalp DPC. Blood collection happened ahead of applying each patch test. CDR3 length: 14 residues. The germline CDR1 and CDR2 sequences are SQVTM and ANQGSEA. Trimming stripped 3 bases from V and 2 bases from J, with 12 bases between. In TCRdb, the RACE reads were re-called with MiXCR into one record per CDR3 protein. The sample holds approximately 400,000 distinct CDR3 sequences; more than 4.5% are singletons and the top ten take 2% to 2.5%. A note on this clonotype: The antigen remains undetermined.

The TCR was taken from a woman between 50 and 59 years old with alopecia areata. Some clones in this sample may be carry-over from other donors' samples. This specimen was whole blood, taken in connection with sensitization to the hapten diphenylcyclopropenone (DPC). The V call is TRBV29-1, the J call TRBJ2-3; no definite D call. DNA of the CDR3: TGCAGCGTTGATGGCAAAACTAACACAGATACGCAGTATTTT. Its protein product is CSVDGKTNTDTQYF.